This T cell receptor (beta chain) was obtained from a study of T cell repertoires in cytomegalovirus infection. The V gene's germline CDR1 is DFQATT and CDR2 SNEGSKA (reference sequence). CDR3 length equals 14 residues. V lost 4 bases, J lost 4 bases, and 7 bases stayed unmatched. From the reads, TCRdb called clonotypes with MiXCR, one entry per CDR3 protein. The profile shows 150,000 to 200,000 distinct CDR3 sequences, roughly 9% of them singletons. The TCR originated in a human donor in good health (CMV status not recorded). Some clones in this sample may be carry-over from other donors' samples. J is TRBJ1-1 and V is TRBV20-1; the match to TRBD1 covers 9 bases. The sequenced material came from PBMCs. The CDR3 coding sequence is TGCAGTGCTATACCTTGGACAGGGGCCACTGAAGCTTTCTTT. Translating gives CSAIPWTGATEAFF.